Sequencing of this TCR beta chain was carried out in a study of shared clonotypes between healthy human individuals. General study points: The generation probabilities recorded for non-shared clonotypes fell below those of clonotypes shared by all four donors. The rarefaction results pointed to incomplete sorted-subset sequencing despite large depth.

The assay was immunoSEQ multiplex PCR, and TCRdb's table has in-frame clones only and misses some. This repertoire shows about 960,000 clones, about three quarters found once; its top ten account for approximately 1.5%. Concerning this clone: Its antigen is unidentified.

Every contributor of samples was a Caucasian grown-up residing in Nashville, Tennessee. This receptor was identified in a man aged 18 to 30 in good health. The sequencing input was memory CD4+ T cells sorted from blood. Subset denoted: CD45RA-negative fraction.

CDR3 residues: CASSYLFTGSYEQYF. In DNA, the CDR3 is TGTGCCAGCAGTTACCTATTCACAGGGAGCTACGAGCAGTACTTC. This chain links TRBV6-5 with TRBJ2-7; tentatively, D is TRBD1 (6 bases). Germline V lookup: CDR1 MNHEY, CDR2 SVGAGI. This CDR3 spans 15 amino acids. Trimming left V 2 bases short and J 3 bases short, with 14 bases between.